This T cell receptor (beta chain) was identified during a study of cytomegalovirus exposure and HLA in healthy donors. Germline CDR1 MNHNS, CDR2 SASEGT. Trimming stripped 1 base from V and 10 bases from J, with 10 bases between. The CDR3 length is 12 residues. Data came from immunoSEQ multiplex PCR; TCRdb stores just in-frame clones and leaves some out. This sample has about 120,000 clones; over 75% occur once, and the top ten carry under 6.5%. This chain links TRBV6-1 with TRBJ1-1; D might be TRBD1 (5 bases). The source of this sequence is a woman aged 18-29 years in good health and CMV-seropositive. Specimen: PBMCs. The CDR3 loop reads CASSEGTRLAFF. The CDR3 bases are TGTGCCAGCAGTGAAGGGACACGCCTAGCTTTCTTT.